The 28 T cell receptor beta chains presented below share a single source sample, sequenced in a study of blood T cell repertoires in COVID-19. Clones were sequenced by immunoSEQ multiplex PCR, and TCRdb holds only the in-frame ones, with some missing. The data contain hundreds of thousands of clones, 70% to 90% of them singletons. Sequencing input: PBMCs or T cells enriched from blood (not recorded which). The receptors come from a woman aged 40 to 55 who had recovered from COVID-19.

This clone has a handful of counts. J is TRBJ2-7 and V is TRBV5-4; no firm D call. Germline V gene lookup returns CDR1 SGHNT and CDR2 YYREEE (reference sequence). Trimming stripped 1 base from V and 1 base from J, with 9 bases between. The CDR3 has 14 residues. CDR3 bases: TGTGCCAGCAGCTTGTCTGCGCCGTCCTACGAGCAGTACTTC. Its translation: CASSLSAPSYEQYF.

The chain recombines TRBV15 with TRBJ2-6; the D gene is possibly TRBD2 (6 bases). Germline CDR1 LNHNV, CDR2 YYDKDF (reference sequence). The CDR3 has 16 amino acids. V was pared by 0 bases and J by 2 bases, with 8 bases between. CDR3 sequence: CATSRDGSPGANVLTF. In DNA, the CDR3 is TGTGCCACCAGCAGAGACGGGAGTCCTGGGGCCAACGTCCTGACTTTC.

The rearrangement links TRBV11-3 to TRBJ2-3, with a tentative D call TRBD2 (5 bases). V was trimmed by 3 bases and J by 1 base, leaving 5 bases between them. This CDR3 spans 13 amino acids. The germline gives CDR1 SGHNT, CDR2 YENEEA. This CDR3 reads CASSFSGTDTQYF. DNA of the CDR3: TGTGCCAGCAGCTTTAGCGGCACAGATACGCAGTATTTT. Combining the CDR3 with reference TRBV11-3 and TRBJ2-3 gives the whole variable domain EAGVVQSPRYKIIEKKQPVAFWCNPISGHNTLYWYLQNLGQGPELLIRYENEEAVDDSQLPKDRFSAERLKGVDSTLKIQPAELGDSAVYLCASSFSGTDTQYFGPGTRLTVL.

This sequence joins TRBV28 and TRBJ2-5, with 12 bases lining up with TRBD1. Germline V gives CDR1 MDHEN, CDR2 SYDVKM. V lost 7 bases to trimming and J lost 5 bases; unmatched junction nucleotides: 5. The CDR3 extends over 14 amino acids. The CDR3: CASTRDRGRETQYF. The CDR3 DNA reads TGTGCCAGCACCAGGGACAGGGGGCGGGAGACCCAGTACTTC.

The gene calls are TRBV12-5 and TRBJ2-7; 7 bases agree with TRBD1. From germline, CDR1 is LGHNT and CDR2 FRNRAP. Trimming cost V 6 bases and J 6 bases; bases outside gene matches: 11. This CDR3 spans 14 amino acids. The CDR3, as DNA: TGTGCTAGTGGCCCGGGACAGCCCCTGGGCGAGCAGTACTTC. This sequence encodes CASGPGQPLGEQYF.

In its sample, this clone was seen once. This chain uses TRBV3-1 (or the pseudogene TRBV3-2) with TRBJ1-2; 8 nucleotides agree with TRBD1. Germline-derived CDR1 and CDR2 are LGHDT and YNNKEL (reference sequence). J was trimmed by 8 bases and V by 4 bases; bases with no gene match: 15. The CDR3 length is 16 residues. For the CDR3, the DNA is TGTGCCAGCAGCCGGAGGGAGGGCAGGGGGCGTTCCGGCTACACCTTC. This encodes CASSRREGRGRSGYTF.

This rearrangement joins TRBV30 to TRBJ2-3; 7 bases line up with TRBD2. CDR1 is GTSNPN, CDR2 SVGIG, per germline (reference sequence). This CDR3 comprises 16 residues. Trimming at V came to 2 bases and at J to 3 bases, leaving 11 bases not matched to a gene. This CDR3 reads CAWSSREGWRTDTQYF. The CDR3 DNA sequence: TGTGCCTGGAGTAGCAGGGAGGGCTGGAGGACAGATACGCAGTATTTT. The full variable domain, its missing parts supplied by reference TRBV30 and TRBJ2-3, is SQTIHQWPATLVQPVGSPLSLECTVEGTSNPNLYWYRQAAGRGLQLLFYSVGIGQISSEVPQNLSASRPQDRQFILSSKKLLLSDSGFYLCAWSSREGWRTDTQYFGPGTRLTVL.

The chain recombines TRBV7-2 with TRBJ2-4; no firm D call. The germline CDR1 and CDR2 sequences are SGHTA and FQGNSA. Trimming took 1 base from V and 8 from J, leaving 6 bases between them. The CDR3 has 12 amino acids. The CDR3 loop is CASSLDSDIQYF. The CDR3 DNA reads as TGTGCCAGCAGCTTAGATAGTGACATTCAGTACTTC.

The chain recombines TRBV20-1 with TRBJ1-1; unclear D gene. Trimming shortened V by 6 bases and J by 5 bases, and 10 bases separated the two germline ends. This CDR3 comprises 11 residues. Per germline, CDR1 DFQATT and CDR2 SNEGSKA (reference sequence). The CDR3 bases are TGCAGTGCCCCCATAGTTACTGAAGCTTTCTTT. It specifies CSAPIVTEAFF.

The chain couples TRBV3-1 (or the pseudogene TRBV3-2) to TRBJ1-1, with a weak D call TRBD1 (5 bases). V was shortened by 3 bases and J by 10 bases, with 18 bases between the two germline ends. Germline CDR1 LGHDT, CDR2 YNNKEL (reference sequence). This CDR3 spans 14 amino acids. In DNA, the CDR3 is TGTGCCAGCAGCCAGTTTCAGGCAGGGCAGAGAGCTTTCTTT. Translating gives CASSQFQAGQRAFF.

The CDR3 DNA follows: TGTGCCAGCAGCGGAACGGGACAGGCCTCTGGCTACACCTTC. Its protein is CASSGTGQASGYTF. The V and J genes are TRBV5-6 and TRBJ1-2; 8 nucleotides align to TRBD1. This CDR3 region has 14 residues. Per the germline V gene, CDR1 is SGHDT and CDR2 is YYEEEE. J was trimmed by 7 bases and V by 4 bases; bases with no gene match: 9.

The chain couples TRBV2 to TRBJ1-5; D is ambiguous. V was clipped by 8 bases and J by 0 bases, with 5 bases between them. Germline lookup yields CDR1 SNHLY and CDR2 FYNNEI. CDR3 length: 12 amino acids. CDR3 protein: CASGRSNQPQHF. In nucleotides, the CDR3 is TGTGCCAGCGGCCGTAGCAATCAGCCCCAGCATTTT.

DNA for the CDR3: TGTGCCAGCAGCTTAATGACGGGAGGCGTCCCCACAGATACGCAGTATTTT. It translates to CASSLMTGGVPTDTQYF. This chain connects TRBV7-6 to TRBJ2-3; 7 bases are a match to TRBD2. V lost 2 bases and J lost 2; bases outside the gene matches: 10. The CDR3 is 17 residues long. The V gene's germline CDR1 is SGHVS and CDR2 FNYEAQ.

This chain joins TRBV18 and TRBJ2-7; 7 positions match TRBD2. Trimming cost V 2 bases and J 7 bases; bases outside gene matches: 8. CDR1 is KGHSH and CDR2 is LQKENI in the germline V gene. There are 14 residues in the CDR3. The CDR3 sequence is CASSPSGGNREQYF. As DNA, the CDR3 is TGTGCCAGCTCACCATCCGGGGGGAATCGGGAGCAGTACTTC.

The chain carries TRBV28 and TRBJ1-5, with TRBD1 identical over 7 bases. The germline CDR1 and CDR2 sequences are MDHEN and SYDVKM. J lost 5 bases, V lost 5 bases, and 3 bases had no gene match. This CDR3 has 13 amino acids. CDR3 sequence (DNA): TGTGCCAGCAGTGACAGGGCTGATCAGCCCCAGCATTTT. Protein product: CASSDRADQPQHF. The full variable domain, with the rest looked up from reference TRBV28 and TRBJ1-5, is DVKVTQSSRYLVKRTGEKVFLECVQDMDHENMFWYRQDPGLGLRLIYFSYDVKMKEKGDIPEGYSVSREKKERFSLILESASTNQTSMYLCASSDRADQPQHFGDGTRLSIL.

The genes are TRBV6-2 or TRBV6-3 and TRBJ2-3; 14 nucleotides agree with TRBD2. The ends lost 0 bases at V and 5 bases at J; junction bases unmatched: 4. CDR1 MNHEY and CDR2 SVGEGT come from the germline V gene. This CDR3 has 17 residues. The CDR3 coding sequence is TGTGCCAGCAGTTACTCGGGACTAGCGGGGGATGGAGATACGCAGTATTTT. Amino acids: CASSYSGLAGDGDTQYF.

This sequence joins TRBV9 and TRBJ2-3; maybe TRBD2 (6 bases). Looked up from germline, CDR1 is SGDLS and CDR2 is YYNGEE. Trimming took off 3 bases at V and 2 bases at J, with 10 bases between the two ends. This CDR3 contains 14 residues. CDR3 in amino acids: CASSAGTATDTQYF. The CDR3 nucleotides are TGTGCCAGCAGCGCCGGGACTGCCACAGATACGCAGTATTTT. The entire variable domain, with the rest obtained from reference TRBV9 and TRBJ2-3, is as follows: DSGVTQTPKHLITATGQRVTLRCSPRSGDLSVYWYQQSLDQGLQFLIQYYNGEERAKGNILERFSAQQFPDLHSELNLSSLELGDSALYFCASSAGTATDTQYFGPGTRLTVL.

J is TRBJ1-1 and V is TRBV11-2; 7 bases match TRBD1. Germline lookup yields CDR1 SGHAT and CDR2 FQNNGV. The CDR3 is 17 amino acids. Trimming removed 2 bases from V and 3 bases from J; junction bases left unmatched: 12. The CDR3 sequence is CASSLRHQRGRDTEAFF. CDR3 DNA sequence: TGTGCCAGCAGCTTAAGACACCAGAGGGGGCGCGACACTGAAGCTTTCTTT.

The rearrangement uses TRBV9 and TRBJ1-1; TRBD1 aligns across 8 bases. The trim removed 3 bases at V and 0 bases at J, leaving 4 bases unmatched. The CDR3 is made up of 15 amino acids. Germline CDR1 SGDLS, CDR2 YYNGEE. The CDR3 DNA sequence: TGTGCCAGCAGCGAGACAGGGGTAATGAACACTGAAGCTTTCTTT. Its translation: CASSETGVMNTEAFF.

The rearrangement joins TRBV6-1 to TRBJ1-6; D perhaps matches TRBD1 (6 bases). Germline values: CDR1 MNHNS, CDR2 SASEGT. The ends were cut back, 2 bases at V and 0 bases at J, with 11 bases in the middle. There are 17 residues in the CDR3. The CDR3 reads CASSEKQGFSYNSPLHF. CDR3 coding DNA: TGTGCCAGCAGTGAAAAACAGGGTTTCTCCTATAATTCACCCCTCCACTTT.

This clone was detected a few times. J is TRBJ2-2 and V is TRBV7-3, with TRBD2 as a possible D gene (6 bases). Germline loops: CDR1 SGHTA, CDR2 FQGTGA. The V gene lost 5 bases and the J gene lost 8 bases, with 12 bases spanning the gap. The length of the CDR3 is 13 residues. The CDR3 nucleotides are TGTGCCAGCAGCACGACTAGTGGTGGGGAGCTGTTTTTT. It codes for CASSTTSGGELFF.

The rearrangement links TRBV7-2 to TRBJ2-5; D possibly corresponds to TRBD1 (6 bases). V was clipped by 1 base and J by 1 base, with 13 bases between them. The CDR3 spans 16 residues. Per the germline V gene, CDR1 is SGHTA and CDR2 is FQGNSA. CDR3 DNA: TGTGCCAGCAGCTTAGTGCCAGGACAGACCCAAGAGACCCAGTACTTC. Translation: CASSLVPGQTQETQYF.

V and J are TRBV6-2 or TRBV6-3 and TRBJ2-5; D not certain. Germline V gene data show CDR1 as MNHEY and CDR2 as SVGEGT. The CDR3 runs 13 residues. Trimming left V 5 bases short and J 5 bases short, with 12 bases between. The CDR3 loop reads CASSALMVETQYF. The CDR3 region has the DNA TGTGCCAGCAGTGCGCTGATGGTGGAGACCCAGTACTTC.

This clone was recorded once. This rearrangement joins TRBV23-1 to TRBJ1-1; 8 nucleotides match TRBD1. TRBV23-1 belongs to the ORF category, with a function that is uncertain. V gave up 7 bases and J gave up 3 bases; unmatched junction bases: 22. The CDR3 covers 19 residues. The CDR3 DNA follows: TGCGCCAGCACGGCACCGGAGAGTGAGGACAGGGAGGGTCACACTGAAGCTTTCTTT. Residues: CASTAPESEDREGHTEAFF.

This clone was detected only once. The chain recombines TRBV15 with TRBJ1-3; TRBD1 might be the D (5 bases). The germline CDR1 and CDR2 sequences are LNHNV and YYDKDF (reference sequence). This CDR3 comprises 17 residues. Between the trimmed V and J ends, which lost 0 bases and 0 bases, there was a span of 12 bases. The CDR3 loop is CATSRDAGGSSGNTIYF. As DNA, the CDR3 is TGTGCCACCAGCAGAGATGCGGGGGGTAGCTCTGGAAACACCATATATTTT.

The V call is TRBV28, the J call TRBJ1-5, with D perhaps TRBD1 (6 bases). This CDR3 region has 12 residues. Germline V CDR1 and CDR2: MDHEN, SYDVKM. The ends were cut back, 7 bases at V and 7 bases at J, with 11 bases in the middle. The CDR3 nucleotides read TGTGCCAGCAATCAGGGGCCCCAGCCCCAGCATTTT. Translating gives CASNQGPQPQHF. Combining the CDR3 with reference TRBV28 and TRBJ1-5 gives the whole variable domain DVKVTQSSRYLVKRTGEKVFLECVQDMDHENMFWYRQDPGLGLRLIYFSYDVKMKEKGDIPEGYSVSREKKERFSLILESASTNQTSMYLCASNQGPQPQHFGDGTRLSIL.

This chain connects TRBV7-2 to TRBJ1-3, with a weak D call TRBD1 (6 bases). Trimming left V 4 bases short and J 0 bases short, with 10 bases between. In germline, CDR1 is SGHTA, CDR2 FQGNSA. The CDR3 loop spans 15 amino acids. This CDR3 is CASSSTGPSGNTIYF. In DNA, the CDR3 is TGTGCCAGCAGCTCAACAGGGCCCTCTGGAAACACCATATATTTT.

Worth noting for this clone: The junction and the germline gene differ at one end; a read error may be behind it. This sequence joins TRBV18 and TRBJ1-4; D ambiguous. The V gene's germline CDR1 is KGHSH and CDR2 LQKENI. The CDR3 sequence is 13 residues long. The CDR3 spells CASSPRVNEKLFF. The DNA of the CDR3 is TGTGCCAGCTCGCCACGAGTTAATGAAAAACTGTTTTTT.